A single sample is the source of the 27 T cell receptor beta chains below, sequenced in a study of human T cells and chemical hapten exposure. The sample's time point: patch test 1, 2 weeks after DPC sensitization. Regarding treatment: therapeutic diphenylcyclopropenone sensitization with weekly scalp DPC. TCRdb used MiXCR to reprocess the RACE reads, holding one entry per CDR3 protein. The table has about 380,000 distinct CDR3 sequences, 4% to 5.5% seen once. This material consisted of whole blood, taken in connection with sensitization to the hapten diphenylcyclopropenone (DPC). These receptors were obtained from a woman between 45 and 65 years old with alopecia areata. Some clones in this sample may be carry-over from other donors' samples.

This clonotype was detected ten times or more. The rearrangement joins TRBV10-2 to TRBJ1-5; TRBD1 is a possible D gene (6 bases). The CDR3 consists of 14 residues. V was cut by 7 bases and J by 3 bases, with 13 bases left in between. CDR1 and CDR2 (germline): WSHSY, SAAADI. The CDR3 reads CASTPTGNNQPQHF. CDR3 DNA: TGCGCCAGCACCCCGACAGGAAACAATCAGCCCCAGCATTTT.

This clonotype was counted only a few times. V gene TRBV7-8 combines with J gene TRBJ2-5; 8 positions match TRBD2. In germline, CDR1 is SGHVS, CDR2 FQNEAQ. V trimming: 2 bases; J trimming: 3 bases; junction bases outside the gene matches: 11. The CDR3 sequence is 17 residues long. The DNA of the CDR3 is TGTGCCAGCAGCTTACATAGAGAGGCGGGGGGAAAAGAGACCCAGTACTTC. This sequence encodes CASSLHREAGGKETQYF.

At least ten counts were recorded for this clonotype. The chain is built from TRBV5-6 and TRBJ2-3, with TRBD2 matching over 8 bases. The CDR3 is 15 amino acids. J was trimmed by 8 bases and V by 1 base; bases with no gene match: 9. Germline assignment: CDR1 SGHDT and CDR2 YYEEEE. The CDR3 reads CASSLSGGPGGTQYF. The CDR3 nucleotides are TGTGCCAGCAGCTTGAGCGGGGGCCCCGGGGGTACGCAGTATTTT.

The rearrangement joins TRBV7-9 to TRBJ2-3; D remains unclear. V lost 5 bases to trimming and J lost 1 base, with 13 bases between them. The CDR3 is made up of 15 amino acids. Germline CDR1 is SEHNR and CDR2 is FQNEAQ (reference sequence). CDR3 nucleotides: TGTGCCAGCAGCCCCCGCGTGAGAGGCACAGATACGCAGTATTTT. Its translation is CASSPRVRGTDTQYF.

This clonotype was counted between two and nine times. CDR3 protein: CSASPLPDRRNQETQYF. The CDR3 region has the DNA TGCAGTGCATCCCCCCTACCGGACCGAAGGAACCAAGAGACCCAGTACTTC. The chain couples TRBV20-1 to TRBJ2-5, with D unclear. The CDR3 contains 17 residues. V was cut by 6 bases and J by 0 bases, with 23 bases left in between. Germline CDR1 and CDR2: DFQATT and SNEGSKA (reference sequence).

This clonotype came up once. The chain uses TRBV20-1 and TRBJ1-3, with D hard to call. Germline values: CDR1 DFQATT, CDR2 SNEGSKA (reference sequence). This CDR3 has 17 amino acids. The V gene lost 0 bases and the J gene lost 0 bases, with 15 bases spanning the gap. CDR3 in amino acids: CSARDPASLSSGNTIYF. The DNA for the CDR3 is TGCAGTGCTAGAGATCCGGCGTCCCTGAGCTCTGGAAACACCATATATTTT.

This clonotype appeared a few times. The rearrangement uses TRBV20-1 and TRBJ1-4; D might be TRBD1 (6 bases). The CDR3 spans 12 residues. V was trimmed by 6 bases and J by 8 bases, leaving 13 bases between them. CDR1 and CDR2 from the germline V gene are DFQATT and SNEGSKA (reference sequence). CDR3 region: CSARYREEKLFF. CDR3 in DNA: TGCAGTGCACGTTACAGGGAGGAAAAACTGTTTTTT.

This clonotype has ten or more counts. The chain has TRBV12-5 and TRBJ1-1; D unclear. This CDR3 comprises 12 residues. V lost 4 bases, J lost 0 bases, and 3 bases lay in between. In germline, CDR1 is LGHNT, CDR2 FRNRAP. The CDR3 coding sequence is TGTGCTAGTGGTTCCGTGAACACTGAAGCTTTCTTT. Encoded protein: CASGSVNTEAFF.

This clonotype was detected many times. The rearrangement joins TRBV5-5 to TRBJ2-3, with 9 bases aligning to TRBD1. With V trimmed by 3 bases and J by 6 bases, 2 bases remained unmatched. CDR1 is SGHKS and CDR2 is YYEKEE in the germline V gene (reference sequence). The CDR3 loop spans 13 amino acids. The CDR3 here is CASSWDRVDTQYF. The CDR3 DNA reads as TGTGCCAGCAGCTGGGACAGGGTGGATACGCAGTATTTT.

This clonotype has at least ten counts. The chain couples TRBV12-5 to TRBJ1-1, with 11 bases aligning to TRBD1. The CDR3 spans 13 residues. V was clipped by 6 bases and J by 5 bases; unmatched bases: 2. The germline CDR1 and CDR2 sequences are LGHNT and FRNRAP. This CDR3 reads CASGGTGGTEAFF. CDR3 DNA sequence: TGTGCTAGTGGGGGGACAGGGGGTACTGAAGCTTTCTTT.

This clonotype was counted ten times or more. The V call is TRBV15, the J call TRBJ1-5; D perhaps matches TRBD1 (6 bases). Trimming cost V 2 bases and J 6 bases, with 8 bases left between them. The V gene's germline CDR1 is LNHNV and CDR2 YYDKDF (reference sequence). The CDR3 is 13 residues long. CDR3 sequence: CATSRSGVQPQHF. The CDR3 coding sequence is TGTGCCACCAGCAGATCAGGGGTTCAGCCCCAGCATTTT.

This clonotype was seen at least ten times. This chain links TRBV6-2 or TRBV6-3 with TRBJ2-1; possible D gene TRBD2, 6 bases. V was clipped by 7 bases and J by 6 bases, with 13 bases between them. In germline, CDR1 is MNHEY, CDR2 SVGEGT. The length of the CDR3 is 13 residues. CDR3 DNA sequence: TGTGCCAGCAAAGAGGGAGGTTCCAATGAGCAGTTCTTC. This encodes CASKEGGSNEQFF.

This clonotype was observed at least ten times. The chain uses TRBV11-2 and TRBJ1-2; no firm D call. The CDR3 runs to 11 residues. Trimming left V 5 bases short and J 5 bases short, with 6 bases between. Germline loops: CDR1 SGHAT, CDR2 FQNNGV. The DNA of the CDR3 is TGTGCCAGCAGCCCGGGTTATGGCTACACCTTC. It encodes CASSPGYGYTF.

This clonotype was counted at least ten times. CDR3 nucleotide sequence: TGCAGTGCTAGAGTCGAGCCCAATGAAAAACTGTTTTTT. It is translated as CSARVEPNEKLFF. This sequence joins TRBV20-1 and TRBJ1-4; no firm D call. Germline-derived CDR1 and CDR2 are DFQATT and SNEGSKA (reference sequence). The CDR3 has 13 residues. V gave up 1 base and J gave up 5 bases, with 8 bases separating them.

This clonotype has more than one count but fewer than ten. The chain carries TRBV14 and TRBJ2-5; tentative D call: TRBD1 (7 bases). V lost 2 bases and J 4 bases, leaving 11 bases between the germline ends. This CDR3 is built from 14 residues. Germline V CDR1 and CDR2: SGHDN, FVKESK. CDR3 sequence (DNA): TGTGCCAGCAGCCAACTTCAGGGGGGAGAGACCCAGTACTTC. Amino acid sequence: CASSQLQGGETQYF.

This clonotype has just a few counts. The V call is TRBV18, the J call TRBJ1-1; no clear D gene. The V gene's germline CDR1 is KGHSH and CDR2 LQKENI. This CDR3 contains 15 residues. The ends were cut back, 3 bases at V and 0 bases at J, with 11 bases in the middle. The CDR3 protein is CASSPTEGMNTEAFF. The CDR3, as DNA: TGTGCCAGCTCACCGACGGAAGGAATGAACACTGAAGCTTTCTTT. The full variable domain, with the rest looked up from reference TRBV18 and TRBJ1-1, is NAGVMQNPRHLVRRRGQEARLRCSPMKGHSHVYWYRQLPEEGLKFMVYLQKENIIDESGMPKERFSAEFPKEGPSILRIQQVVRGDSAAYFCASSPTEGMNTEAFFGQGTRLTVV.

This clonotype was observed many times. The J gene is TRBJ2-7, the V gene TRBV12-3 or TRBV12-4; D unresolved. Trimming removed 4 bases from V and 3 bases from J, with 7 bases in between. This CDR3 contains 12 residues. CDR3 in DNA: TGTGCCAGCAGTTCCCCCGGCTACGAGCAGTACTTC. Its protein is CASSSPGYEQYF.

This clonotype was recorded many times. The CDR3 bases are TGTGCCAGCAGCGCCGATCCGGGTCGGCAGGGCGGATCACCCCTCCACTTT. It codes for CASSADPGRQGGSPLHF. The V gene is TRBV9, the J gene TRBJ1-6; weak D call: TRBD1 (5 bases). V was pared by 3 bases and J by 10 bases, with 23 bases between. CDR1 SGDLS and CDR2 YYNGEE come from the germline V gene. CDR3 length equals 17 residues.

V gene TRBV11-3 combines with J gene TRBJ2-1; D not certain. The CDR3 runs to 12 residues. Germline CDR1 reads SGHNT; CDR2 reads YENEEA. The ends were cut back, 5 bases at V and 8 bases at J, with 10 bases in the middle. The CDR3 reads CASSPGPHEQFF. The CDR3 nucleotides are TGTGCCAGCAGCCCCGGACCCCATGAGCAGTTCTTC.

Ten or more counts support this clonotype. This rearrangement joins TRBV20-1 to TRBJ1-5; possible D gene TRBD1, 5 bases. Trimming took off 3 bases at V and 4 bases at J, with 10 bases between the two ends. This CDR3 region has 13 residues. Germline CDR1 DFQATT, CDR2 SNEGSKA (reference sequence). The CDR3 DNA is TGCAGTGCTAGGGGACTTCGAAATCAGCCCCAGCATTTT. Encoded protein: CSARGLRNQPQHF.

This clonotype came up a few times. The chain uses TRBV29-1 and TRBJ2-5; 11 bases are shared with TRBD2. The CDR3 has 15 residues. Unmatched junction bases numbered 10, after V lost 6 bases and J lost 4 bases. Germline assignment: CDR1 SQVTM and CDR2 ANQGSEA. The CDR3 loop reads CSVGTSGGWRETQYF. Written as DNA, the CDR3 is TGCAGCGTCGGTACTAGCGGGGGTTGGAGAGAGACCCAGTACTTC.

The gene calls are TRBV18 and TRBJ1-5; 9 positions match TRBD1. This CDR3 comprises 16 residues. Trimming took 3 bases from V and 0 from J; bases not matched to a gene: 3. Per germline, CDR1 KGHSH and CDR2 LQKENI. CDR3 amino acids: CASSPGTGNSNQPQHF. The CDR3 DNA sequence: TGTGCCAGCTCACCCGGGACAGGGAATAGCAATCAGCCCCAGCATTTT.

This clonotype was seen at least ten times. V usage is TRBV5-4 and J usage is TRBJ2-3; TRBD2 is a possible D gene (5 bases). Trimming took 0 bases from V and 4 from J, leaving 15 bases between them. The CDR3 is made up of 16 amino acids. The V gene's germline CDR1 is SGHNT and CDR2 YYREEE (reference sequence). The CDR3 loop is CASSLAGFSEADTQYF. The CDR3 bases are TGTGCCAGCAGCTTGGCGGGTTTTTCGGAGGCAGATACGCAGTATTTT.

CDR3 coding DNA: TGTGCCAGCAGCGTAGTAGACGAGGGAGGGACTGAAGCTTTCTTT. This encodes CASSVVDEGGTEAFF. The chain recombines TRBV9 with TRBJ1-1; D unclear. The germline V and J ends were trimmed by 0 bases and 5 bases, with 14 bases remaining between them. Germline loops: CDR1 SGDLS, CDR2 YYNGEE. The CDR3 is made up of 15 amino acids.

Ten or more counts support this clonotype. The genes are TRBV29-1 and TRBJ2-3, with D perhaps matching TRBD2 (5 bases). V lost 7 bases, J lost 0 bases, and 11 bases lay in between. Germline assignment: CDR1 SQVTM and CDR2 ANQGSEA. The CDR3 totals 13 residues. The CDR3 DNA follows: TGCAGCGCCGGCGGACTTAGCACAGATACGCAGTATTTT. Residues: CSAGGLSTDTQYF.

CDR3 residues: CASSFEGTVLAGRLTDTQYF. CDR3 bases: TGCGCCAGCAGTTTTGAGGGAACGGTACTAGCGGGGCGCCTCACAGATACGCAGTATTTT. The rearrangement uses TRBV5-1 and TRBJ2-3; 10 nucleotides line up with TRBD2. Germline CDR1 SGHRS, CDR2 YFSETQ. Trimming took 5 bases from V and 2 from J; bases not matched to a gene: 20. The CDR3 spans 20 residues.

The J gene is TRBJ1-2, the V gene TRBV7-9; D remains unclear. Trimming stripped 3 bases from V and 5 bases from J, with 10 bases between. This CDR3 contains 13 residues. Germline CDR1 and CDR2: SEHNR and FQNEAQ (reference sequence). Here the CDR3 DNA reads TGTGCCAGCAGCTTTAGCTCCCTGTATGGCTACACCTTC. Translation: CASSFSSLYGYTF.